The 24 T cell receptor beta chains reported below all come from one sample, sequenced in a study of Tregs in tolerant kidney transplant recipients. Produced via immunoSEQ multiplex PCR; TCRdb's table is partial and in-frame only. The sample shows about 22,000 clones, about 84% of them seen only once. The nonmyeloablative bone marrow transplants came from related graft donors, with transient mixed chimerism. The input for sequencing was CD8+ T cells from blood (PBMCs), taken 6 months after the transplant. These receptors came from a human patient who received a combined kidney and bone marrow transplant. Part of the T cells may come from the graft donor.

The J gene is TRBJ2-3, the V gene TRBV7-2; possibly TRBD2 for D (7 bases). This CDR3 contains 15 residues. V was trimmed by 5 bases and J by 2 bases, leaving 14 bases between them. Germline V gene sequence: CDR1 SGHTA, CDR2 FQGNSA. The CDR3 sequence is CASSPGAGATDTQYF. CDR3 nucleotides: TGTGCCAGCAGCCCCGGGGCGGGGGCCACAGATACGCAGTATTTT.

The V gene is TRBV2, the J gene TRBJ2-7, with TRBD2 as a possible D gene (5 bases). CDR3 length equals 13 residues. The V gene lost 4 bases and the J gene lost 2 bases, with 9 bases spanning the gap. Germline CDR1 and CDR2: SNHLY and FYNNEI. The CDR3 loop reads CASSGQTTYEQYF. CDR3 nucleotide sequence: TGTGCCAGCAGTGGGCAGACTACCTACGAGCAGTACTTC. Looking up the rest from reference TRBV2 and TRBJ2-7 gives the full variable domain: EPEVTQTPSHQVTQMGQEVILRCVPISNHLYFYWYRQILGQKVEFLVSFYNNEISEKSEIFDDQFSVERPDGSNFTLKIRSTKLEDSAMYFCASSGQTTYEQYFGPGTRLTVT.

This sequence joins TRBV25-1 and TRBJ2-1; 8 nucleotides match TRBD2. The CDR3 contains 13 residues. The junction had 6 bases not matched to a gene; V was cut back by 5 bases and J by 9 bases. CDR1 and CDR2 (germline): MGHDK, SYGVNS. The CDR3 reads CASSSGSSGEQFF. The CDR3 DNA is TGTGCCAGCAGTAGCGGGAGCTCGGGTGAGCAGTTCTTC.

This clone turned up a few times. V is TRBV2 and J is TRBJ2-7; D possibly corresponds to TRBD1 (5 bases). CDR1 SNHLY and CDR2 FYNNEI come from the germline V gene. V was pared by 7 bases and J by 5 bases, with 9 bases between. This CDR3 is built from 11 residues. In DNA, the CDR3 is TGTGCCAGCACCCAGGGCCACGAGCAGTACTTC. Its translation: CASTQGHEQYF.

The chain employs TRBV29-1 and TRBJ1-1, with D possibly TRBD1 on 6 matching bases. The germline V and J ends were trimmed by 1 base and 1 base, with 10 bases remaining between them. In germline, CDR1 is SQVTM, CDR2 ANQGSEA. The CDR3 covers 14 residues. CDR3 region: CSVEGWTENTEAFF. In nucleotides, the CDR3 is TGCAGCGTTGAAGGCTGGACAGAGAACACTGAAGCTTTCTTT.

This clone was seen a few times. DNA of the CDR3: TGCGCCAGCAGCCAAGATGGTCAGGGCTACACTGAAGCTTTCTTT. This sequence encodes CASSQDGQGYTEAFF. The chain links TRBV4-1 to TRBJ1-1; tentatively, D is TRBD1 (5 bases). The CDR3 is 15 amino acids. Trimming stripped 0 bases from V and 3 bases from J, with 11 bases between. Germline V gene data show CDR1 as MGHRA and CDR2 as YSYEKL.

J is TRBJ2-2 and V is TRBV6-1; 10 positions agree with TRBD2. Trimming took 7 bases from V and 7 from J; bases not matched to a gene: 6. Germline V lookup: CDR1 MNHNS, CDR2 SASEGT. The CDR3 runs to 14 residues. CDR3 region: CASNPSGSIGELFF. The CDR3 coding sequence is TGTGCCAGCAATCCTAGCGGGAGCATCGGGGAGCTGTTTTTT.

In this sample, this clone turned up once. The V call is TRBV6-5, the J call TRBJ2-7, with D maybe TRBD1 (5 bases). The length of the CDR3 is 14 residues. V lost 9 bases, J lost 3 bases, and 18 bases lay in between. The V gene's germline CDR1 is MNHEY and CDR2 SVGAGI. For the CDR3, the DNA is TGTGCCAGTTCCCCCCAGGGCTACAACTACGAGCAGTACTTC. This gives the protein CASSPQGYNYEQYF.

This clone was seen a single time. The rearrangement links TRBV7-8 to TRBJ2-7; 11 bases match TRBD1. The CDR3 runs to 15 residues. V trimming: 1 base; J trimming: 4 bases; junction bases outside the gene matches: 3. Germline CDR1 is SGHVS and CDR2 is FQNEAQ. The CDR3, as DNA: TGTGCCAGCAGCTTAGTTGGACAGGGGGCTTACGAGCAGTACTTC. Amino acid sequence: CASSLVGQGAYEQYF.

The J gene is TRBJ1-6, the V gene TRBV9, with 10 bases lining up with TRBD1. Germline values: CDR1 SGDLS, CDR2 YYNGEE. Losses at the gene ends were 0 bases for V and 8 bases for J; bases not matched to a gene: 2. This CDR3 region has 15 residues. The DNA for the CDR3 is TGTGCCAGCAGCGTAGAGGGGACAGGGGATTCACCCCTCCACTTT. This translates into CASSVEGTGDSPLHF.

The chain joins TRBV25-1 to TRBJ1-1; 7 bases are shared with TRBD1. Germline CDR1 reads MGHDK; CDR2 reads SYGVNS. The CDR3 loop spans 17 amino acids. The V and J ends lost 1 base and 1 base, in that order; junction bases with no gene match: 9. The CDR3, as DNA: TGTGCCAGCAGTGAATCCGGGACAGATAGGAAGAACACTGAAGCTTTCTTT. Translated, it gives CASSESGTDRKNTEAFF.

The chain combines TRBV6-5 with TRBJ2-7, with D possibly being TRBD1 (5 bases). The CDR3 loop spans 11 amino acids. V was clipped by 2 bases and J by 7 bases, with 6 bases between them. CDR1 and CDR2 (germline): MNHEY, SVGAGI. As DNA, the CDR3 is TGTGCCAGCAGTTACACAGGAGAGCAGTACTTC. Translating it yields CASSYTGEQYF.

This clone came up once. The V and J genes are TRBV9 and TRBJ1-3; 11 bases align to TRBD1. This CDR3 is built from 17 residues. Trimming at V came to 3 bases and at J to 1 base, leaving 6 bases not matched to a gene. The germline CDR1 and CDR2 sequences are SGDLS and YYNGEE. Here the CDR3 reads CASSAPGQGASGNTIYF. CDR3 nucleotides: TGTGCCAGCAGCGCCCCTGGACAGGGGGCATCTGGAAACACCATATATTTT.

This chain links TRBV7-8 with TRBJ2-1; D gene ambiguous. CDR3 length: 11 amino acids. Trimming took off 4 bases at V and 9 bases at J, with 7 bases between the two ends. From germline, CDR1 is SGHVS and CDR2 FQNEAQ. CDR3 sequence (DNA): TGTGCCAGCAGCTCTACCGGTGAGCAGTTCTTC. It codes for CASSSTGEQFF.

This chain connects TRBV2 to TRBJ2-7; TRBD1 matches at 7 bases. The CDR3 spans 14 residues. Germline CDR1 reads SNHLY; CDR2 reads FYNNEI. V was pared by 2 bases and J by 5 bases, with 6 bases of the junction left unmatched. The CDR3 is CASSEWGQTHEQYF. The CDR3 nucleotides are TGTGCCAGCAGTGAATGGGGACAGACCCACGAGCAGTACTTC.

This clone was detected only a few times. This chain links TRBV5-4 with TRBJ1-4, with 9 bases lining up with TRBD1. Germline CDR1 and CDR2: SGHNT and YYREEE (reference sequence). Trimming took 5 bases from V and 5 from J; bases not matched to a gene: 4. The CDR3 spans 14 residues. The chain's CDR3 is CASSYGTGNEKLFF. CDR3 bases: TGTGCCAGCAGTTACGGGACAGGGAATGAAAAACTGTTTTTT.

This clone was counted once. The chain employs TRBV6-1 and TRBJ2-2; no definite D call. The germline V and J ends were trimmed by 8 bases and 3 bases, with 4 bases remaining between them. CDR1 MNHNS and CDR2 SASEGT come from the germline V gene. There are 11 residues in the CDR3. The CDR3 DNA reads as TGTGCCAGCTCCGACACCGGGGAGCTGTTTTTT. It yields the protein CASSDTGELFF.

As regards this clone: The sample has other DNA sequences that encode this CDR3 too. The rearrangement links TRBV4-3 to TRBJ2-7; D is unclear. The CDR3 is 15 residues long. V was pared by 3 bases and J by 3 bases, with 15 bases between. From germline, CDR1 is LGHNA and CDR2 YSLEER. CDR3 nucleotides: TGCGCCAGCAGCCAGGGCCTCGGTGAACTCTACGAGCAGTACTTC. Its translation is CASSQGLGELYEQYF.

In nucleotides, the CDR3 is TGTGCCAGCAGCCCCGGGACTAGTGGTTACGAGCAGTACTTC. Protein: CASSPGTSGYEQYF. The chain has TRBV4-2 and TRBJ2-5; 8 bases map to TRBD2. The end of the DNA aligns better with TRBJ2-7, so the J call may be wrong. This CDR3 has 14 residues. The germline CDR1 and CDR2 sequences are LGHNA and YNFKEQ.

The chain combines TRBV13 with TRBJ2-3; 11 bases are shared with TRBD1. Trimming at V came to 4 bases and at J to 3 bases, leaving 3 bases not matched to a gene. Germline V lookup: CDR1 PRHDT, CDR2 FYEKMQ (reference sequence). There are 15 residues in the CDR3. The CDR3 DNA reads as TGTGCCAGCAGCTCCGGGGACAGGGGGACAGATACGCAGTATTTT. Its translation: CASSSGDRGTDTQYF.

The J gene is TRBJ2-2, the V gene TRBV19, with 12 bases fitting TRBD2. Germline CDR1 is LNHDA and CDR2 is SQIVND (reference sequence). After removal of 5 bases from V and 4 bases from J, the junction contained 2 bases not matched to a gene. The length of the CDR3 is 15 residues. CDR3 sequence reads: CASSLAGGLTGELFF. CDR3 in DNA: TGTGCCAGTAGTCTAGCGGGGGGGCTCACCGGGGAGCTGTTTTTT.

The chain joins TRBV6-5 to TRBJ2-1; the match to TRBD2 covers 8 bases. There are 15 residues in the CDR3. The J segment lost 2 bases and the V segment lost 4 bases, leaving 4 bases of the junction unmatched. Germline CDR1 is MNHEY and CDR2 is SVGAGI. As DNA, the CDR3 is TGTGCCAGCAGTTTAAGCGGGAGAACCTACAATGAGCAGTTCTTC. This sequence encodes CASSLSGRTYNEQFF.

Comment on this clone: Different DNA sequences within this sample yield the same CDR3. The gene calls are TRBV9 and TRBJ2-1; TRBD2 aligns across 7 bases. Germline lookup yields CDR1 SGDLS and CDR2 YYNGEE. The J segment lost 3 bases and the V segment lost 3 bases, leaving 15 bases of the junction unmatched. The CDR3 sequence is 18 residues long. CDR3 sequence reads: CASSEGVGREKGYNEQFF. The DNA for the CDR3 is TGTGCCAGCAGCGAGGGCGTTGGGAGGGAGAAGGGCTACAATGAGCAGTTCTTC.

V and J are TRBV9 and TRBJ2-1; D unclear. There are 15 residues in the CDR3. CDR1 is SGDLS, CDR2 YYNGEE, per germline. Trimming shortened V by 4 bases and J by 0 bases, and 11 bases separated the two germline ends. The CDR3 spells CASSRLESSYNEQFF. DNA of the CDR3: TGTGCCAGCAGCAGATTAGAGAGCTCCTACAATGAGCAGTTCTTC.